The clone carrying this T cell receptor beta chain was detected only once. The sample belongs to a study of blood T cell repertoires in COVID-19. The germline V gene encodes CDR1 SGHVS and CDR2 FQNEAQ. The CDR3 extends over 16 amino acids. V lost 5 bases, J lost 0 bases, and 9 bases stayed unmatched. As processed by the authors: Amplification from reference gene primers served as the basis for estimated nucleated cell counts. Only in-frame clones appear in the TCRdb table, and some are missing; sequencing was by immunoSEQ multiplex PCR. Clonal size and the V and J genes are those of that table, whereas D and trimming came from the DNA. The sample includes 300,000 to 400,000 clones, roughly 87% of them seen just once.

Sequencing input: PBMCs or T cells enriched from blood (not recorded which). The rearrangement links TRBV7-8 to TRBJ2-5, with TRBD2 matching over 7 bases. The TCR was taken from a woman under 40 who had recovered from COVID-19. This chain's CDR3 is CASSPRAGLNQETQYF. Here the CDR3 DNA reads TGTGCCAGCAGCCCCAGGGCGGGACTAAACCAAGAGACCCAGTACTTC.